One TCR beta chain is described in this entry. Antigen specificity is unknown. These data are taken from a study of T cell responses to AZD1222 COVID-19 vaccine. Study findings and constraints: At study baseline, merely a handful of AZD1222 recipients were seropositive.

Sequenced by immunoSEQ multiplex PCR; TCRdb stores in-frame clones only, minus some. Altogether about 96,000 clones are present, 90% being singletons, with the ten largest covering about 25%. This clonotype was sampled from an adult in good health. The source material was peripheral blood, sampled on day 0 of AZD1222 vaccination.

This chain's CDR3 is CASSQEGQGTDTQYF. The CDR3, as DNA: TGCGCCAGCAGCCAAGAGGGGCAGGGTACAGATACGCAGTATTTT. The V gene is TRBV4-3, the J gene TRBJ2-3; tentatively, D is TRBD1 (5 bases). The V gene's germline CDR1 is LGHNA and CDR2 YSLEER. V was trimmed by 0 bases and J by 3 bases, leaving 10 bases between them. The CDR3 loop spans 15 amino acids.